This record looks at one T cell receptor beta chain sequence and its context. The V and J ends lost 8 bases and 2 bases respectively, with 8 bases between them. Germline V gene lookup returns CDR1 SGHTA and CDR2 FQGNSA. This CDR3 is 12 amino acids long. RNA in amounts of about 0.5 to 1 ug was reverse transcribed with random hexamers. Across 54 Vbeta and 13 Jbeta, TCR beta CDR3 was amplified with immunoSEQ multiplex PCR. TCRdb ran MiXCR on the immunoSEQ multiplex PCR reads and lists one entry per CDR3 protein. The table shows about 130,000 distinct CDR3 sequences, with roughly 94% occurring only once. This sample is part of a study of CD8 T cells in Susac syndrome. The multiple sclerosis controls consisted of treatment-naive patients with relapsing-remitting disease, either stable or active.

This receptor was taken from a human donor with multiple sclerosis. The sequenced material came from CD4+ T cells from PBMCs. The V gene is TRBV7-2, the J gene TRBJ2-3, with D perhaps TRBD1 (5 bases). CDR3 residues: CASGAYTDTQYF. In nucleotides, the CDR3 is TGTGCCAGCGGGGCGTACACAGATACGCAGTATTTT.